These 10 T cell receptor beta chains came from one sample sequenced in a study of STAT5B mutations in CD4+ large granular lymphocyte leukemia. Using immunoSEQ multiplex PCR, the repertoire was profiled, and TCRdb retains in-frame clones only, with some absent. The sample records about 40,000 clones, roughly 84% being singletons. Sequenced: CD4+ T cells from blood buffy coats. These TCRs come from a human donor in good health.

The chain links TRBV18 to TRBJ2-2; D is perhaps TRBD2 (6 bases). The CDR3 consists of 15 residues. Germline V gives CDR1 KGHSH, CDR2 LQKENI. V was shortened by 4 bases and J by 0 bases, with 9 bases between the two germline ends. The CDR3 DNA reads TGTGCCAGCTCACGGGACTCTTCGAACACCGGGGAGCTGTTTTTT. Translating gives CASSRDSSNTGELFF. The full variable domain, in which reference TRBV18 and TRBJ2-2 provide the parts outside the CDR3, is NAGVMQNPRHLVRRRGQEARLRCSPMKGHSHVYWYRQLPEEGLKFMVYLQKENIIDESGMPKERFSAEFPKEGPSILRIQQVVRGDSAAYFCASSRDSSNTGELFFGEGSRLTVL.

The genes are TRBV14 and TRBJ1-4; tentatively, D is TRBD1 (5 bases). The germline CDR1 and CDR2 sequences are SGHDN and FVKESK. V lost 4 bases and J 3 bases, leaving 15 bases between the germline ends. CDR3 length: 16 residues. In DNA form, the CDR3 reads TGTGCCAGCAGCCGCAGTGGGGGTTCAGCTAATGAAAAACTGTTTTTT. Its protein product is CASSRSGGSANEKLFF.

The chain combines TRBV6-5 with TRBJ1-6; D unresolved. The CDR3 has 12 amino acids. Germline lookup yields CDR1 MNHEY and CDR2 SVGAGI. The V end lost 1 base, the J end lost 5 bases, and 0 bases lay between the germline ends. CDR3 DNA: TGTGCCAGCAGTTACTATAATTCACCCCTCCACTTT. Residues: CASSYYNSPLHF.

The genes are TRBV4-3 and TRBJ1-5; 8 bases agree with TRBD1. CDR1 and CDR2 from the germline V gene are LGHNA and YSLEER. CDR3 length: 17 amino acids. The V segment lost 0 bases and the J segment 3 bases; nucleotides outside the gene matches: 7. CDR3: CASSQDRNRGFNQPQHF. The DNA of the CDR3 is TGCGCCAGCAGCCAAGATAGGAACAGGGGGTTCAATCAGCCCCAGCATTTT.

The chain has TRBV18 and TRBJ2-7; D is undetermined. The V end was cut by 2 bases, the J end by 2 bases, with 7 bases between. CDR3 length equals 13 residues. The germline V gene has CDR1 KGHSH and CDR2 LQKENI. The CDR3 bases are TGTGCCAGCTCACCAGGAACAGCCTACGAGCAGTACTTC. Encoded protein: CASSPGTAYEQYF.

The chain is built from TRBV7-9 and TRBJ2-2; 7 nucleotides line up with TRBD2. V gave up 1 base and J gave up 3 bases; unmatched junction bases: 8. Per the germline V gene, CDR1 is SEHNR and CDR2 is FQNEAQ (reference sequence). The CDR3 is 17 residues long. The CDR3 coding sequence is TGTGCCAGCAGCTTAGTCTGGGAGGGCCTCGACACCGGGGAGCTGTTTTTT. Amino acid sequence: CASSLVWEGLDTGELFF.

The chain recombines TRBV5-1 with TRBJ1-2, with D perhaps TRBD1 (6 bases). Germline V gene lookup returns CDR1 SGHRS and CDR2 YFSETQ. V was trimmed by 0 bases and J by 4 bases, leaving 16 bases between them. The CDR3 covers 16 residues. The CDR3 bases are TGCGCCAGCAGCTTGGAGTCGCACAGGGTTGGCTATGGCTACACCTTC. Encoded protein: CASSLESHRVGYGYTF.

The DNA of the CDR3 is TGTGCCAGTAGCCTACTAGCGGGATATGCGACAGATACGCAGTATTTT. It yields the protein CASSLLAGYATDTQYF. The rearrangement joins TRBV19 to TRBJ2-3; the match to TRBD2 covers 10 bases. The J segment lost 3 bases and the V segment lost 6 bases, leaving 9 bases of the junction unmatched. This CDR3 spans 16 amino acids. Germline-derived CDR1 and CDR2 are LNHDA and SQIVND (reference sequence).

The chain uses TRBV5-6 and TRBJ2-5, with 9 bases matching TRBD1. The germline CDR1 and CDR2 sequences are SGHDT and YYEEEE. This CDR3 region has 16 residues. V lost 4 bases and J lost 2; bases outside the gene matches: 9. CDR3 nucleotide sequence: TGTGCCAGCAGCGCCGCCCGGGACAGGGTACAAGAGACCCAGTACTTC. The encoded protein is CASSAARDRVQETQYF. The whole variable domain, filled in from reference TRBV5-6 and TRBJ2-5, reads DAGVTQSPTHLIKTRGQQVTLRCSPKSGHDTVSWYQQALGQGPQFIFQYYEEEERQRGNFPDRFSGHQFPNYSSELNVNALLLGDSALYLCASSAARDRVQETQYFGPGTRLLVL.

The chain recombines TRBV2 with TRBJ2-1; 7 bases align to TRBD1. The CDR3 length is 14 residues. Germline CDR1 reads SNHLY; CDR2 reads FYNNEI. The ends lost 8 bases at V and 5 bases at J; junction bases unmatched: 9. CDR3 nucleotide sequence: TGTGCCAGCCCTAAAGACAGGGCTAACAATGAGCAGTTCTTC. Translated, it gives CASPKDRANNEQFF.